This T cell receptor (beta chain) was documented in a study of blood T cell repertoires in COVID-19. The CDR3 loop spans 14 amino acids. Germline V gene lookup returns CDR1 SGHVS and CDR2 FQNEAQ. Trimming pared 5 bases from V and 0 bases from J, leaving 11 bases between. The table came from immunoSEQ multiplex PCR; TCRdb's copy has only in-frame clones and leaves some out. The sample records around 150,000 clones, 78% being singletons. Sequenced sample: peripheral blood. This receptor was obtained from a woman older than 75 with acute or convalescent COVID-19. The chain couples TRBV7-8 to TRBJ2-7; D might be TRBD1 (6 bases). CDR3 in amino acids: CASSPRDTSYEQYF. DNA of the CDR3: TGTGCCAGCAGCCCCCGGGACACCTCCTACGAGCAGTACTTC.